This TCR beta chain was documented in a study of T cells expressing NK-cell markers. On the study more broadly: The authors sequenced eight donors, of whom seven were HCMV-seropositive and one was seronegative. Study findings and constraints: Whether the expanded NKG2C+ T cell clones recognized HCMV remained unclear.

A word on this clonotype: Its specificity is not known.

CDR3 size: 14 residues. CDR1 is SGHNT, CDR2 YYREEE, per germline (reference sequence). TCRdb reprocessed the 5' RACE reads and stores each CDR3 protein as one record, lacking DNA. The sample data list roughly 120,000 distinct CDR3 sequences. The source of this sequence is a woman aged 18-70 years in good health. Sample: blood T cells: a sorted CD56 or NKG2C T cell subset, CD4+ or CD8+ T cells, or bulk PBMC T cells (not recorded which). The chain links TRBV5-4 to TRBJ2-7; lacking DNA, the TRBD1 call made by TCRdb goes unchecked. CDR3 sequence reads: CASRPLGQSYEQYF.